A single sample gave rise to the 14 T cell receptor beta chains below, sequenced in a study of CD4 T cells in relation to SARS-CoV-2 and coronaviruses. Sequencing used immunoSEQ multiplex PCR; TCRdb keeps in-frame clones, though not all of them. The table shows about 65,000 clones, with over 80% occurring only once. The unexposed donors gave CD4+ T cells in about 2011-2019, prior to COVID-19. The sequenced sample was memory CD4+ T cells from PBMCs. The source is a human donor in good health.

V gene TRBV28 combines with J gene TRBJ2-5; 7 bases are a match to TRBD1. V lost 5 bases to trimming and J lost 3 bases; unmatched junction nucleotides: 6. CDR3 length equals 14 residues. Germline V CDR1 and CDR2: MDHEN, SYDVKM. The CDR3 loop is CASSPGQAKETQYF. The CDR3 DNA reads TGTGCCAGCAGTCCTGGACAGGCCAAAGAGACCCAGTACTTC.

V and J are TRBV4-2 and TRBJ2-6; perhaps D is TRBD1 or TRBD2 (6 bases each). In germline, CDR1 is LGHNA, CDR2 YNFKEQ. This CDR3 spans 17 amino acids. V lost 2 bases, J lost 3 bases, and 14 bases lay in between. The CDR3 DNA reads as TGTGCCAGCAGCCAAAACACGAGGGGGGATGGGGCCAACGTCCTGACTTTC. This gives the protein CASSQNTRGDGANVLTF.

The chain employs TRBV18 and TRBJ2-7; D is perhaps TRBD1 (5 bases). This CDR3 has 16 amino acids. Germline loops: CDR1 KGHSH, CDR2 LQKENI. Trimming cost V 1 base and J 0 bases, with 13 bases left between them. CDR3 amino acids: CASSPRGRASSYEQYF. The CDR3 nucleotides are TGTGCCAGCTCACCACGCGGCAGGGCGAGCTCCTACGAGCAGTACTTC.

This clone has just a few counts. The chain is built from TRBV2 and TRBJ1-2, with 9 bases lining up with TRBD1. Germline CDR1 SNHLY, CDR2 FYNNEI. The junction had 2 bases not matched to a gene; V was cut back by 4 bases and J by 2 bases. The CDR3 loop spans 14 amino acids. This CDR3 reads CASSGGQGNYGYTF. The CDR3 nucleotides are TGTGCCAGCAGTGGGGGACAGGGAAACTATGGCTACACCTTC.

The rearrangement links TRBV9 to TRBJ2-2; D is ambiguous. The CDR3 totals 14 residues. V was trimmed by 1 base and J by 4 bases, leaving 8 bases between them. From germline, CDR1 is SGDLS and CDR2 YYNGEE. The CDR3 coding sequence is TGTGCCAGCAGCGTATACACTTCCACCGGGGAGCTGTTTTTT. Amino acids: CASSVYTSTGELFF.

In its sample, this clone was seen a few times. The CDR3 region is CASSRTSAGNTIYF. Here the CDR3 DNA reads TGTGCCAGCAGTAGGACCTCCGCGGGGAACACCATATATTTT. V and J are TRBV6-5 and TRBJ1-3; D uncertain. Per the germline V gene, CDR1 is MNHEY and CDR2 is SVGAGI. Deletions cut 5 bases from V and 7 bases from J, with 15 bases between. The CDR3 runs 14 residues.

The chain joins TRBV6-5 to TRBJ1-6, with a tentative D call TRBD1 (5 bases). CDR3 length: 15 amino acids. CDR1 is MNHEY and CDR2 is SVGAGI in the germline V gene. V shed 8 bases and J shed 7 bases, with 18 bases lying between them. The CDR3 nucleotides read TGTGCCAGCGGGGGAACCGAGTGGTGGAATTCACCCCTCCACTTT. Its protein is CASGGTEWWNSPLHF.

The sample holds one count of this clone. The chain uses TRBV24-1 and TRBJ1-3; a possible D gene is TRBD1 (6 bases). V lost 2 bases to trimming and J lost 2 bases, with 9 bases between them. Germline V gives CDR1 KGHDR, CDR2 SFDVKD. This CDR3 is built from 15 residues. CDR3 amino acids: CATSDSRTAGNTIYF. CDR3 bases: TGTGCCACCAGTGATTCCCGGACAGCTGGAAACACCATATATTTT.

The chain recombines TRBV28 with TRBJ2-5; 8 nucleotides match TRBD2. Trimming took 6 bases from V and 5 from J; bases not matched to a gene: 8. CDR3 length equals 14 residues. The germline gives CDR1 MDHEN, CDR2 SYDVKM. The CDR3 sequence: CASREPGGVETQYF. The CDR3 DNA reads as TGTGCCAGCAGAGAACCCGGGGGGGTGGAGACCCAGTACTTC.

This chain connects TRBV9 to TRBJ2-3; D gene unclear. This CDR3 has 14 amino acids. Trimming shortened V by 0 bases and J by 4 bases, and 9 bases separated the two germline ends. The germline V gene has CDR1 SGDLS and CDR2 YYNGEE. CDR3 nucleotide sequence: TGTGCCAGCAGCGTAGGACCACTCGCAGATACGCAGTATTTT. Protein product: CASSVGPLADTQYF.

V is TRBV5-1 and J is TRBJ2-3, with no clear D. Between the trimmed V and J ends, which lost 0 bases and 3 bases, there was a span of 11 bases. Germline V lookup: CDR1 SGHRS, CDR2 YFSETQ. CDR3 length: 15 residues. The CDR3 region is CASSLEEPRTDTQYF. The CDR3 DNA reads as TGCGCCAGCAGCTTGGAGGAGCCGCGAACAGATACGCAGTATTTT.

The chain joins TRBV20-1 to TRBJ2-7; D gene unclear. The germline CDR1 and CDR2 sequences are DFQATT and SNEGSKA (reference sequence). This CDR3 has 12 amino acids. Deletions cut 3 bases from V and 6 bases from J, with 12 bases between. In nucleotides, the CDR3 is TGCAGTGCTAGTTTGAAGCGCGGCGAGCAGTACTTC. Its protein is CSASLKRGEQYF.

The chain recombines TRBV2 with TRBJ1-1; the D is unclear. The CDR3 contains 14 residues. The V end lost 4 bases, the J end lost 3 bases, and 12 bases lay between the germline ends. Germline CDR1 is SNHLY and CDR2 is FYNNEI. The CDR3 sequence is CASSVSEADTEAFF. DNA for the CDR3: TGTGCCAGCAGTGTGTCGGAGGCCGACACTGAAGCTTTCTTT.

This chain connects TRBV28 to TRBJ1-4; 9 nucleotides line up with TRBD1. J was trimmed by 10 bases and V by 8 bases; bases with no gene match: 11. Germline V CDR1 and CDR2: MDHEN, SYDVKM. The CDR3 is 14 residues long. The chain's CDR3 is CASDPTGGLGKLFF. The CDR3 DNA sequence: TGTGCCAGCGACCCGACAGGGGGTCTTGGAAAACTGTTTTTT.